This TCR beta chain stems from a study of HIV-infected patients and healthy controls. Germline V gives CDR1 MDHEN, CDR2 SYDVKM. The CDR3 covers 12 residues. V was clipped by 6 bases and J by 5 bases; unmatched bases: 2. This clonotype was detected many times. This beta chain is a stray read from a library made for alpha chains; its abundance is not meaningful. About 540 ng RNA was reverse transcribed with alpha and beta constant-region primers. Alpha and beta chain libraries were made separately by chain-specific third strand synthesis with multiplexing indices. TCRdb redid the calling of the 5' RACE reads with MiXCR, one entry per CDR3 protein. This repertoire shows about 8,000 distinct CDR3 sequences, around 6.7% found once; its top ten account for around 20%. Antiretroviral therapy had run roughly three months, about 14 weeks, before follow-up blood collection. No cell fractionation was done, so the repertoire covers all unsorted peripheral blood T cells.

The clonotype comes from an adult with HIV infection. This sequence joins TRBV28 and TRBJ2-5; 8 bases fit TRBD1. This material consisted of blood, taken during antiretroviral therapy. CDR3: CASRTGVETQYF. In nucleotides, the CDR3 is TGTGCCAGCAGGACAGGGGTGGAGACCCAGTACTTC.